This T cell receptor beta chain emerged from a study of cytomegalovirus exposure and HLA in healthy donors. This PCR relied on a set of 60 Vbeta primers and 13 Jbeta primers. Produced via immunoSEQ multiplex PCR; TCRdb's table is partial and in-frame only. The sample lists over 150,000 clones, 68% occurring once. The trim removed 6 bases at V and 4 bases at J, leaving 6 bases unmatched. The germline gives CDR1 SQVTM, CDR2 ANQGSEA. This CDR3 spans 13 amino acids. There are a few counts of this clone. Sequencing used PBMCs. This receptor was taken from a woman under 30 in good health and CMV-seropositive. The rearrangement uses TRBV29-1 and TRBJ1-1, with 9 bases matching TRBD1. CDR3 region: CSVGTGRFTEAFF. The CDR3 DNA reads as TGCAGCGTCGGGACAGGGAGGTTCACTGAAGCTTTCTTT.